This TCR beta chain was captured in a study of shared clonotypes between healthy human individuals. Study at large: Ranging from 18 to 49 in age, donors were two women and a few men.

Regarding this clone: Its target is not known.

Points from the study as a whole: With few donors, the genetic and exposure-history diversity represented was limited.

V was pared by 3 bases and J by 9 bases, with 2 bases between. CDR3 length equals 9 residues. Germline loops: CDR1 MNHEY, CDR2 SMNVEV (reference sequence). Recent acute infections and vaccinations were absent in the healthy HIV-negative adult donors. Both subsets, CD45RA+ naive and CD45RA-negative memory, were split from the CD4+ cells. Here immunoSEQ multiplex PCR was the method, and the copy in TCRdb shows in-frame clones only, minus some. The sample lists about 1.5 million clones; around 98% were seen once. The chain is built from TRBV27 and TRBJ1-2; D remains ambiguous. The source material was naive CD4+ T cells sorted from blood. Sample subset: CD45RA+ positively selected. This receptor was identified in a man aged 25-40 years in good health. The CDR3 DNA sequence: TGTGCCAGCAGTTTTAGCTACACCTTC. Its translation is CASSFSYTF.